This T cell receptor beta chain was found in a study of T cells in Graves' hyperthyroidism and ophthalmopathy. TCR beta CDR3 region amplification was performed from RNA transcripts. Carried out on the TCR CDR3, a first-round RT-PCR used the HTBI primer set. TCRdb analysed the multiplex PCR reads with MiXCR anew, one entry per CDR3 protein. The sample includes over 700,000 distinct CDR3 sequences, 35% of them seen just once. The germline V gene encodes CDR1 SGHTA and CDR2 FQGNSA. The ends lost 5 bases at V and 13 bases at J; junction bases unmatched: 8. The CDR3 totals 12 residues. The sample consisted of blood. The chain employs TRBV7-2 and TRBJ1-2; 9 bases fit TRBD1. The sequence came from a woman between 40 and 50 years old with Graves' hyperthyroidism. The CDR3 here is CASSPQEDRGTF. Here the CDR3 DNA reads TGTGCCAGCAGCCCACAGGAGGACAGGGGCACCTTC.